This is a list of T cell receptor beta chains from one sample in a study of blood T cell repertoires in COVID-19. Method: immunoSEQ multiplex PCR; TCRdb's copy keeps in-frame clones and lacks some. The sample includes roughly 100,000 clones, around four fifths of them seen just once. Sequenced material: peripheral blood. The receptors stem from a man aged 60 to 69 with acute or convalescent COVID-19. Each CDR3 is given with its conserved first and last residue. D genes are given only for firm matches. Expanded clones get a size class; other rows say once, few or many, or leave the size out.

TRBD1 TRBJ1-6 12 - TRBV3-1/TRBV3-2 CASSQGGQPLHF TGTGCCAGCAGCCAAGGGGGACAGCCCCTCCACTTT
- TRBJ1-5 15 - TRBV25-1 CASSYGSWASQPQHF TGTGCCAGCAGTTATGGGAGCTGGGCAAGTCAGCCCCAGCATTTT
- TRBJ1-2 13 many TRBV14 CASSQGRSYGYTF TGTGCCAGCAGCCAAGGCAGATCGTATGGCTACACCTTC
- TRBJ1-5 15 - TRBV4-2 CASSQERQGNQPQHF TGTGCCAGCAGCCAAGAAAGGCAGGGTAATCAGCCCCAGCATTTT
TRBD1 TRBJ2-1 16 once TRBV7-9 CASSLGDRGEYNEQFF TGTGCCAGCAGCTTAGGGGACAGGGGAGAGTACAATGAGCAGTTCTTC
TRBD1 TRBJ1-1 14 - TRBV7-9 CASSLEGTGSEAFF TGTGCCAGCAGCTTAGAGGGGACAGGGTCTGAAGCTTTCTTT
TRBD1 TRBJ2-5 16 - TRBV27 CASSQGQGHPQETQYF TGTGCCAGCAGTCAAGGACAGGGCCACCCCCAAGAGACCCAGTACTTC
- TRBJ1-5 13 - TRBV29-1 CSVAQQDNQPQHF TGCAGCGTTGCGCAGCAGGACAATCAGCCCCAGCATTTT
- TRBJ2-6 15 - TRBV7-8 CASSPILSGANVLTF TGTGCCAGCAGCCCTATCCTCTCTGGGGCCAACGTCCTGACTTTC
TRBD1 TRBJ2-1 16 - TRBV5-3 CARSSRGQQQRNEQFF TGTGCCAGAAGCAGCCGGGGACAGCAGCAACGGAATGAGCAGTTCTTC
- TRBJ1-2 15 - TRBV6-2/TRBV6-3 CASSYEWTVRDGYTF TGTGCCAGCAGTTACGAGTGGACGGTGCGGGACGGCTACACCTTC
- TRBJ1-1 11 - TRBV11-2 CASSLNTEAFF TGTGCCAGCAGCCTTAACACTGAAGCTTTCTTT
TRBD1 TRBJ2-1 14 - TRBV5-1 CASSPLRTGREQFF TGCGCCAGCAGCCCATTGAGGACAGGGCGTGAGCAGTTCTTC
- TRBJ1-1 13 - TRBV7-2 CASSRDSNTEAFF TGTGCCAGCAGCCGCGACAGCAACACTGAAGCTTTCTTT
- TRBJ2-7 12 - TRBV2 CASSTLGGEQYF TGTGCCAGCAGTACCCTGGGGGGCGAGCAGTACTTC
- TRBJ1-1 13 - TRBV5-4 CASSFGRVTEAFF TGTGCCAGCAGCTTTGGCAGGGTCACTGAAGCTTTCTTT
TRBD1 TRBJ2-7 13 - TRBV30 CAWEPTGVYEQYF TGTGCCTGGGAACCGACAGGGGTGTACGAGCAGTACTTC
TRBD1 TRBJ2-5 15 - TRBV4-2 CASSPRDSGQETQYF TGTGCCAGCAGCCCTAGGGACAGCGGACAAGAGACCCAGTACTTC
- TRBJ2-5 15 - TRBV3-1/TRBV3-2 CASSQVQVTLETQYF TGTGCCAGCAGCCAAGTGCAGGTGACCCTGGAGACCCAGTACTTC
TRBD2 TRBJ2-1 18 once TRBV3-1/TRBV3-2 CASSRSTSGTNLYNEQFF TGTGCCAGCAGCCGGAGCACCTCTGGGACTAACCTCTACAATGAGCAGTTCTTC
- TRBJ2-5 14 - TRBV2 CASSEYGSKETQYF TGTGCCAGCAGTGAATACGGTAGTAAAGAGACCCAGTACTTC
- TRBJ1-1 14 - TRBV7-3 CASSLTEGNTEAFF TGTGCCAGCAGCTTAACGGAGGGTAACACTGAAGCTTTCTTT
- TRBJ1-1 15 few TRBV14 CASSQDADYRTEAFF TGTGCCAGCAGCCAAGATGCAGACTATCGGACTGAAGCTTTCTTT
- TRBJ1-2 15 - TRBV6-1 CASSERARPFYGYTF TGTGCCAGCAGTGAGAGGGCCAGACCCTTCTATGGCTACACCTTC
TRBD1 TRBJ2-7 14 - TRBV7-2 CASSVRDRAYEQYF TGTGCCAGCAGCGTCCGGGACAGGGCTTACGAGCAGTACTTC
- TRBJ2-1 11 - TRBV11-3 CASGASHEQFF TGTGCCAGCGGGGCAAGTCATGAGCAGTTCTTC
- TRBJ1-6 14 - TRBV5-6 CASSERQTYSPLHF TGTGCCAGCAGCGAAAGACAGACGTATTCACCCCTCCACTTT
- TRBJ1-1 15 - TRBV15 CATSRAGAGDTEAFF TGTGCCACCAGCAGGGCTGGAGCAGGGGACACTGAAGCTTTCTTT
- TRBJ1-5 14 - TRBV19 CASTGAYSNQPQHF TGTGCCAGTACAGGCGCGTATAGCAATCAGCCCCAGCATTTT